This T cell receptor (beta chain) was retrieved from a study of blood T cell repertoires in COVID-19. Germline V CDR1 and CDR2: DFQATT, SNEGSKA (reference sequence). Trimming at V came to 3 bases and at J to 3 bases, leaving 5 bases not matched to a gene. The CDR3 totals 15 residues. Only in-frame clones appear in the TCRdb table, and some are missing; sequencing was by immunoSEQ multiplex PCR. Counted here are about 130,000 clones, about four fifths occurring once; the ten biggest clones make up around 2.7%. This receptor was identified in a woman of 80 years or more with acute or convalescent COVID-19. The specimen sequenced was peripheral blood. The chain uses TRBV20-1 and TRBJ1-6; TRBD1 matches 7 bases. The CDR3 here is CSASTGVNYNSPLHF. The CDR3 DNA reads as TGCAGTGCTAGTACAGGGGTAAACTATAATTCACCCCTCCACTTT.